This T cell receptor (beta chain) was obtained from a study of blood T cell repertoires in COVID-19. Overall study context: Sample material is recorded as cDNA or gDNA derived from T cells, B-cell-depleted T cells, or PBMCs.

Trimming removed 1 base from V and 0 bases from J, with 11 bases in between. The CDR3 spans 16 residues. Germline V gives CDR1 SGHRS, CDR2 YFSETQ. Everyone who took part was roughly 18 to 89 years old, and they came from over 20 US areas. Donors in Cohort 3 counted as recovered after two negative PCRs, clearance, or symptom resolution. Using immunoSEQ multiplex PCR, the repertoire was profiled, and TCRdb retains in-frame clones only, with some absent. The sample records roughly 330,000 clones, about 90% being singletons. Specimen: PBMCs or T cells enriched from blood (not recorded which). The chain links TRBV5-1 to TRBJ1-3; D is undetermined. The receptor was isolated from a woman under 40 who had recovered from COVID-19. CDR3 region: CASSLNGAPSGNTIYF. For the CDR3, the DNA is TGCGCCAGCAGCTTGAACGGAGCTCCCTCTGGAAACACCATATATTTT.